A selection of T cell receptor beta chains follows, all from one sample in a study of control samples from healthy donors and cancer patients. Only in-frame clones appear in the TCRdb table, and some are missing; sequencing was by immunoSEQ multiplex PCR. The sample comprises some 170,000 clones, around 96% of which are singletons, and 0.85% to 1.3% rests with the top ten. The sample comprised blood. The receptors come from a woman under 40 in good health. Each CDR3 is given with its conserved first and last residue. The D gene is left open where the match is weak. Only part of the rows carry a size: once, few, many, or a class if the clone is expanded.

TRBV2,TRBJ1-1,NA,NA,TGTGCCAGCAGTGTGGGCACCTTGAACACTGAAGCTTTCTTT,CASSVGTLNTEAFF
TRBV4-1,TRBJ1-2,TRBD1,NA,TGCGCCAGCAGCCCCTATGACAGGGCCGTGAACTATGGCTACACCTTC,CASSPYDRAVNYGYTF
TRBV7-9,TRBJ2-3,NA,NA,TGTGCCAGCAGCTTGGGGTATAGCACAGATACGCAGTATTTT,CASSLGYSTDTQYF
TRBV30,TRBJ2-1,TRBD1,NA,TGTGCCTGGAGGGACAGGTTCAATGAGCAGTTCTTC,CAWRDRFNEQFF
TRBV3-1/TRBV3-2,TRBJ1-2,NA,NA,TGTGCCAGCAGCCAAGATTTCGGGCCCCGGTTCTTC,CASSQDFGPRFF
TRBV7-9,TRBJ2-7,NA,NA,TGTGCCAGCAGCTTAATTTCCTACGAGCAGTACTTC,CASSLISYEQYF
TRBV7-8,TRBJ2-3,NA,NA,TGTGCCAGCAGCTTATGGGGGAGAGGGTCAGATACGCAGTATTTT,CASSLWGRGSDTQYF
TRBV6-5,TRBJ1-1,NA,NA,TGTGCCAGCAGCCCCCGCGGAGGTTTGGTTGAAGCTTTCTTT,CASSPRGGLVEAFF
TRBV19,TRBJ2-6,TRBD1,few,TGTGCCAGTAGTCCCTGGGGACAGGGGCTCTCTGGGGCCAACGTCCTGACTTTC,CASSPWGQGLSGANVLTF
TRBV4-1,TRBJ2-7,NA,NA,TGCGCCAGCAGCCAACCAACAGTCTCCTACGAGCAGTACTTC,CASSQPTVSYEQYF
TRBV28,TRBJ2-7,TRBD2,NA,TGTGCCAGCAGCCTTGGTCGGGGGGGAGGTAATTTTTACGAGCAGTACTTC,CASSLGRGGGNFYEQYF
TRBV11-2,TRBJ1-1,TRBD1,NA,TGTGCCAGCAGCTGGGACAGGGCCACTGAAGCTTTCTTT,CASSWDRATEAFF
TRBV30,TRBJ2-3,NA,NA,TGTGCCTGGAGCCCCAAGACAGATACGCAGTATTTT,CAWSPKTDTQYF
TRBV11-3,TRBJ1-1,NA,once,TGTGCCAGCAGCTTAGGACCAGGAGGGACCACTGAAGCTTTCTTT,CASSLGPGGTTEAFF
TRBV30,TRBJ1-5,TRBD1,once,TGTGCCTGGAGTGGACAGGGGAATCAGCCCCAGCATTTT,CAWSGQGNQPQHF
TRBV4-1,TRBJ2-7,NA,NA,TGCGCCAGCAGCCAAGCGGGGGCTTGGGAGCAGTACTTC,CASSQAGAWEQYF
TRBV15,TRBJ1-4,NA,NA,TGTGCCACCAGCAGAGATGTCGCCGAGGGCGAAAAACTGTTTTTT,CATSRDVAEGEKLFF
TRBV6-5,TRBJ1-4,TRBD1,NA,TGTGCCAGCACCAACCCGGACAGGATAAATGAAAAACTGTTTTTT,CASTNPDRINEKLFF
TRBV9,TRBJ1-6,TRBD1,NA,TGTGCCAGCAGCGTAGCTTCGGACAGGGGATCACCCCTCCACTTT,CASSVASDRGSPLHF
TRBV2,TRBJ2-7,NA,NA,TGTGCCAGCATGGGGGACTGGGATTACGAGCAGTACTTC,CASMGDWDYEQYF
TRBV19,TRBJ1-3,TRBD1,NA,TGTGCCAGTACTAGGTGTCTAGAGACAGGGTGTGGAAACACCATATATTTT,CASTRCLETGCGNTIYF
TRBV2,TRBJ2-1,NA,once,TGTGCCAGCAGGGAGACCGAGCGGTTCTTC,CASRETERFF
TRBV29-1,TRBJ2-7,NA,NA,TGCAGCGTTGAAGGCGGCGAGAAGAACGAGCAGTACTTC,CSVEGGEKNEQYF
TRBV6-2/TRBV6-3,TRBJ2-5,TRBD2,NA,TGTGCCAGCAGTTATCCGGGACTAGCTTCGGGGACCCAGTACTTC,CASSYPGLASGTQYF
TRBV6-4,TRBJ2-6,NA,NA,TGTGCCAGCAGTGATGACAGAGGCTCTGGGGCCAACGTCCTGACTTTC,CASSDDRGSGANVLTF
TRBV30,TRBJ1-4,NA,NA,TGTGCCTGGAGTGTAAAGGGCGGGTATGAAAAACTGTTTTTT,CAWSVKGGYEKLFF
TRBV5-4,TRBJ2-3,TRBD2,once,TGTGCCAGCAGCTTGGCGGGTCGGGGGGGCCCAGATACGCAGTATTTT,CASSLAGRGGPDTQYF
TRBV10-1,TRBJ2-5,TRBD2,once,TGCGCCAGCAGTGCTAGCGGGAGTGAGACCCAGTACTTC,CASSASGSETQYF
TRBV7-9,TRBJ1-1,NA,NA,TGTGCCAGCAGCTTAGAAGAGGAGAGAGGCACTGAAGCTTTCTTT,CASSLEEERGTEAFF
TRBV30,TRBJ2-1,NA,NA,TGTGCCTGGGGGAATAATGAGCAGTTCTTC,CAWGNNEQFF
TRBV3-1/TRBV3-2,TRBJ1-6,NA,NA,TGTGCCAGCAGCCAAGATTTGGAACGTGTAATTTTAAGGTCACCCCTCCACTTT,CASSQDLERVILRSPLHF
TRBV10-3,TRBJ1-4,NA,NA,TGTGCCACCTTCTCTGGTGAAAAACTGTTTTTT,CATFSGEKLFF
TRBV5-1,TRBJ2-7,TRBD2,NA,TGCGCCAGCAGCACCTTAGCGGGGGCACCGGTCGAGCAGTACTTC,CASSTLAGAPVEQYF
TRBV7-8,TRBJ1-1,NA,NA,TGTGCCAGCAGCTTAGCGCGAGTCGGCGTGAACACTGAAGCTTTCTTT,CASSLARVGVNTEAFF
TRBV5-1,TRBJ1-2,NA,NA,TGCGCCAGCAGCTTGGCCAGGCAGACCTATGGCTACACCTTC,CASSLARQTYGYTF
TRBV24-1,TRBJ1-2,TRBD1,NA,TGTGCCACCAGTGGGACAGGGAGTTTAACCAACTATGGCTACACCTTC,CATSGTGSLTNYGYTF
TRBV4-2,TRBJ1-5,NA,once,TGTGCCAGCAGCCGAGGGTCAGGGGTTAGCAATCAGCCCCAGCATTTT,CASSRGSGVSNQPQHF
TRBV11-2,TRBJ2-2,NA,NA,TGTGCCAGCAGCTTAAAAGTGGTGGGGTCTGGGGAGCTGTTTTTT,CASSLKVVGSGELFF
TRBV2,TRBJ2-3,NA,NA,TGTGCCAGCGGGGCAGGTGAAGGGGCGCAGTATTTT,CASGAGEGAQYF
TRBV3-1/TRBV3-2,TRBJ2-4,NA,NA,TGTGCCAGCAGCCAAGAAGGACAGTTCAAAAACATTCAGTACTTC,CASSQEGQFKNIQYF
TRBV30,TRBJ1-2,TRBD1,NA,TGTGCCTGGAGTACTTGGGGACAGGGGACTTCGAACTATGGCTACACCTTC,CAWSTWGQGTSNYGYTF
TRBV3-1/TRBV3-2,TRBJ2-5,NA,NA,TGTGCCAGCAGCCAAGATGGGCGGGAACAAGAGACCCAGTACTTC,CASSQDGREQETQYF
TRBV5-1,TRBJ2-1,TRBD1,NA,TGCGCCAGCAGCCCCGAGGGGGCAAATGAGCAGTTCTTC,CASSPEGANEQFF
TRBV12-5,TRBJ1-2,TRBD1,NA,TGTGCTAGTGGTTTGGGGGACAGGGGCTTCTATGGCTACACCTTC,CASGLGDRGFYGYTF
TRBV7-9,TRBJ2-3,NA,NA,TGTGCCAGCAGCTTATCCGCCAGCCCAGATACGCAGTATTTT,CASSLSASPDTQYF
TRBV3-1/TRBV3-2,TRBJ2-7,NA,NA,TGTGCCAGCAGCCCCTTGAGGGGGTCCCCCTTACCCTACGAGCAGTACTTC,CASSPLRGSPLPYEQYF
TRBV27,TRBJ2-2,NA,NA,TGTGCCAGCAGTCCCTCCGGACGAACCCCGGGGGAGCTGTTTTTT,CASSPSGRTPGELFF
TRBV24-1,TRBJ1-2,TRBD1,NA,TGTGCCACCAGTGCCACGGACAGGGGCCATGGCTACACCTTC,CATSATDRGHGYTF